A single sample gave rise to the 7 T cell receptor beta chains below, sequenced in a study of blood T cell repertoires in COVID-19 (dated by TCRdb to about 2020). Library preparation was by the immunoSEQ multiplex PCR assay. The immuneACCESS repertoire file appears here via TCRdb, limited to in-frame rearrangements. These files lack a portion of the clones; in checked studies, under half of the deficit traces to unresolved V genes, and the cause of the others is not known. The sample yields roughly 300,000 clones; more than 75% were counted once. The ten most abundant clones make up around 1.5% of the sample. Sequenced: peripheral blood. These receptors were taken from a middle-aged woman who had recovered from COVID-19.

The rearrangement links TRBV11-2 to TRBJ1-2; 8 nucleotides line up with TRBD1. Germline V lookup: CDR1 SGHAT, CDR2 FQNNGV. The CDR3 contains 16 residues. V was pared by 5 bases and J by 6 bases, with 14 bases of the junction left unmatched. The CDR3 is CASSPIRQGSKDGYTF. The DNA for the CDR3 is TGTGCCAGCAGCCCTATTCGACAGGGGAGTAAGGATGGCTACACCTTC. The whole variable domain, remainder taken from reference TRBV11-2 and TRBJ1-2, is EAGVAQSPRYKIIEKRQSVAFWCNPISGHATLYWYQQILGQGPKLLIQFQNNGVVDDSQLPKDRFSAERLKGVDSTLKIQPAKLEDSAVYLCASSPIRQGSKDGYTFGSGTRLTVV.

The chain couples TRBV18 to TRBJ1-2, with unresolved D. The CDR3 has 15 amino acids. Trimming left V 6 bases short and J 8 bases short, with 22 bases between. Germline V gene data show CDR1 as KGHSH and CDR2 as LQKENI. CDR3 region: CASSLTAHQVVGYTF. The CDR3 region has the DNA TGTGCCAGCTCGCTCACCGCCCATCAGGTCGTGGGCTACACCTTC. Looking up the rest from reference TRBV18 and TRBJ1-2 gives the full variable domain: NAGVMQNPRHLVRRRGQEARLRCSPMKGHSHVYWYRQLPEEGLKFMVYLQKENIIDESGMPKERFSAEFPKEGPSILRIQQVVRGDSAAYFCASSLTAHQVVGYTFGSGTRLTVV.

The chain uses TRBV28 and TRBJ1-5; D ambiguous. Trimming took 3 bases from V and 7 from J, leaving 7 bases between them. The CDR3 extends over 12 amino acids. The germline V gene encodes CDR1 MDHEN and CDR2 SYDVKM. The CDR3 nucleotides read TGTGCCAGCAGTTTGGTCAGGCAGCCCCAGCATTTT. The encoded protein is CASSLVRQPQHF.

The chain has TRBV5-4 and TRBJ2-5, with D uncertain. Germline V gene sequence: CDR1 SGHNT, CDR2 YYREEE (reference sequence). The CDR3 extends over 13 amino acids. V lost 1 base, J lost 1 base, and 5 bases lay in between. CDR3 nucleotide sequence: TGTGCCAGCAGCTTGCGTTTCCAAGAGACCCAGTACTTC. This sequence encodes CASSLRFQETQYF.

This clone appeared once. The rearrangement joins TRBV5-1 to TRBJ1-3; D not certain. CDR1 and CDR2 from the germline V gene are SGHRS and YFSETQ. With 3 bases removed from V and 1 base from J, the gap between germline ends came to 11 bases. CDR3 length: 15 amino acids. DNA of the CDR3: TGCGCCAGCAGCTCCGATATACATTCTGGAAACACCATATATTTT. This gives the protein CASSSDIHSGNTIYF.

This chain connects TRBV3-1 (or the pseudogene TRBV3-2) to TRBJ1-1; D not resolved. V lost 2 bases and J lost 6, with 19 bases in between. Germline CDR1 and CDR2: LGHDT and YNNKEL (reference sequence). The length of the CDR3 is 16 residues. This CDR3 is CASSQTWGDLGAEAFF. The CDR3 nucleotides read TGTGCCAGCAGCCAAACATGGGGAGACCTCGGGGCTGAAGCTTTCTTT.

The chain recombines TRBV9 with TRBJ2-7; D call uncertain. The CDR3 runs 12 residues. Germline assignment: CDR1 SGDLS and CDR2 YYNGEE. V lost 4 bases, J lost 3 bases, and 8 bases lay in between. The CDR3 spells CASSPNGYEQYF. CDR3 in DNA: TGTGCCAGCAGCCCCAACGGCTACGAGCAGTACTTC.